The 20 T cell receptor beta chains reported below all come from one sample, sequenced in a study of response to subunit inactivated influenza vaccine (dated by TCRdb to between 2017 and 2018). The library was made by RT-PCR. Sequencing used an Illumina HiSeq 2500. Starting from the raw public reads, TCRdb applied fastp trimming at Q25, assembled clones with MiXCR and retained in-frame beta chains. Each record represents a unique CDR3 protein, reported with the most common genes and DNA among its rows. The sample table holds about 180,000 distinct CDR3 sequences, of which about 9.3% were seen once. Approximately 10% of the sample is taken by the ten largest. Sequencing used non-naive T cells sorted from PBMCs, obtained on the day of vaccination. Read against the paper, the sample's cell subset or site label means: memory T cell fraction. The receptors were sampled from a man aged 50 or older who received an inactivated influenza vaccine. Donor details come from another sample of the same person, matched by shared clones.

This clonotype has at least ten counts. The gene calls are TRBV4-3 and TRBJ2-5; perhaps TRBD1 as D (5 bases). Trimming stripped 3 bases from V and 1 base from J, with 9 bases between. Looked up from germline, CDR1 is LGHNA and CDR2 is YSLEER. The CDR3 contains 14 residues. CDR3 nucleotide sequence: TGCGCCAGCAGCCAGCATGGGGCCCAAGAGACCCAGTACTTC. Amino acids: CASSQHGAQETQYF.

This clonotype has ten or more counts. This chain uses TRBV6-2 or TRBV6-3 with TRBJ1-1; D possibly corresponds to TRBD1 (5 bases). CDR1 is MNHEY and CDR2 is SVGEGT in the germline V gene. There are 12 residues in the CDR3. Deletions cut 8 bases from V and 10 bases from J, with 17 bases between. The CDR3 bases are TGTGCCAGCGCCCATTCCAGGGCCGCAGCTTTCTTT. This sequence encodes CASAHSRAAAFF.

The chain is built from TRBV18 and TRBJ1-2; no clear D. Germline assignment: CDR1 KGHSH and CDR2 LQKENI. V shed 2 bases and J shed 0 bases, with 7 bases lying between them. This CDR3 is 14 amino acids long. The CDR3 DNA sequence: TGTGCCAGCTCACCAGTGCCTACTAACTATGGCTACACCTTC. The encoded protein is CASSPVPTNYGYTF.

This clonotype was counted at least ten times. CDR3 amino acids: CASSQETSNQPQHF. Here the CDR3 DNA reads TGTGCCAGCAGCCAAGAGACCAGCAATCAGCCCCAGCATTTT. The gene calls are TRBV3-1 and TRBJ1-5; no reliable D call. This CDR3 spans 14 amino acids. From germline, CDR1 is LGHDT and CDR2 YNNKEL (reference sequence). The V and J ends lost 0 bases and 1 base respectively, with 4 bases between them. The full variable domain, with the rest looked up from reference TRBV3-1 and TRBJ1-5, is DTAVSQTPKYLVTQMGNDKSIKCEQNLGHDTMYWYKQDSKKFLKIMFSYNNKELIINETVPNRFSPKSPDKAHLNLHINSLELGDSAVYFCASSQETSNQPQHFGDGTRLSIL.

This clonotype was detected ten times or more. The CDR3, as DNA: TGTGCCAGCAGTTACTCGTACAACGACTACTACGAGCAGTACTTC. It translates to CASSYSYNDYYEQYF. The chain combines TRBV6-5 with TRBJ2-7, with TRBD2 as a possible D gene (5 bases). The CDR3 is 15 amino acids. Germline CDR1 is MNHEY and CDR2 is SVGAGI. V shed 0 bases and J shed 3 bases, with 12 bases lying between them.

The CDR3 sequence: CASSSGQGAYEQYF. The CDR3 region has the DNA TGTGCCAGCAGCTCCGGACAGGGGGCCTACGAGCAGTACTTC. The J gene is TRBJ2-7, the V gene TRBV7-2, with 10 bases identical to TRBD1. CDR1 is SGHTA, CDR2 FQGNSA, per germline. This CDR3 region has 14 residues. The junction had 2 bases not matched to a gene; V was cut back by 4 bases and J by 2 bases.

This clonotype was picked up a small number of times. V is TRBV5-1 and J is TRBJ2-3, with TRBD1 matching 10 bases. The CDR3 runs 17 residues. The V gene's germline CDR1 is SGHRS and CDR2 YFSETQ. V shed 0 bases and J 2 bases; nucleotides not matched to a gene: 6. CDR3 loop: CASSLGDRGWITDTQYF. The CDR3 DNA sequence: TGCGCCAGCAGCTTGGGGGACAGGGGTTGGATCACAGATACGCAGTATTTT.

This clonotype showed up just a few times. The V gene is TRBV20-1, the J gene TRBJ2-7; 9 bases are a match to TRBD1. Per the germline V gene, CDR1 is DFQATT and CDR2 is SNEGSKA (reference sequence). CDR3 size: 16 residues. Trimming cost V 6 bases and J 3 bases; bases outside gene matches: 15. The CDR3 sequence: CSARAPRDRAIYEQYF. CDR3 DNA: TGCAGTGCACGGGCCCCTCGGGACAGGGCGATCTACGAGCAGTACTTC.

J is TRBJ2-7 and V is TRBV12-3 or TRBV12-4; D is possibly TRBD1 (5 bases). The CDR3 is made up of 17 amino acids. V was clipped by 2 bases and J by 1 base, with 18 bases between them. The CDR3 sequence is CASSLSAGPFRSYEQYF. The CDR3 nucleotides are TGTGCCAGCAGTTTATCGGCAGGGCCCTTTAGGTCCTACGAGCAGTACTTC.

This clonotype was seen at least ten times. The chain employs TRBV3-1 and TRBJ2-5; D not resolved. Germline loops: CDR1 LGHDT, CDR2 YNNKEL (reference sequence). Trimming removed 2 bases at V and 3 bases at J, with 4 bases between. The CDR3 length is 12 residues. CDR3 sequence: CASSQFEETQYF. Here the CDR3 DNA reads TGTGCCAGCAGCCAATTTGAAGAGACCCAGTACTTC.

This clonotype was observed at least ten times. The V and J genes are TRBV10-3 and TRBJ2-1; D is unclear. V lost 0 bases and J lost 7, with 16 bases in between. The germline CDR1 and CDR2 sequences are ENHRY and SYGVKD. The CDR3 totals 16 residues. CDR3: CAISESVRSRANEQFF. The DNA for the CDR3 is TGTGCCATCAGTGAGTCTGTGCGGAGTAGGGCGAATGAGCAGTTCTTC.

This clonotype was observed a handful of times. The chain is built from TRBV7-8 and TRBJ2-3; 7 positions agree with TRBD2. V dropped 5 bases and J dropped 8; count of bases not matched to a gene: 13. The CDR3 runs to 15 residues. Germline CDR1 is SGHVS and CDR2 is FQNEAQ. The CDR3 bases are TGTGCCAGCAGCGTGAGCGGGAACGCCGGGGGTACGCAGTATTTT. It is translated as CASSVSGNAGGTQYF.

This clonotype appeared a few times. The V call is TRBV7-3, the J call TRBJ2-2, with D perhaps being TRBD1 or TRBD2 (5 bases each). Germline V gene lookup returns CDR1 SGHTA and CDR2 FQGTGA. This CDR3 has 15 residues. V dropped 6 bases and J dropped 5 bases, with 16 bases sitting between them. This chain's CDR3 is CASSPTQGDTGELFF. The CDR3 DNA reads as TGTGCCAGCAGTCCGACGCAGGGAGATACCGGGGAGCTGTTTTTT.

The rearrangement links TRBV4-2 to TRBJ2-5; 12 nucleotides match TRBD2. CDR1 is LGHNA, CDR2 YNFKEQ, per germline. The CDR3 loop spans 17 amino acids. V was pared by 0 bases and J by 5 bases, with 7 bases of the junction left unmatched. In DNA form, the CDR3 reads TGTGCCAGCAGCCAAGAGGCACTAGCGGGAGGAGGGGAGACCCAGTACTTC. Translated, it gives CASSQEALAGGGETQYF.

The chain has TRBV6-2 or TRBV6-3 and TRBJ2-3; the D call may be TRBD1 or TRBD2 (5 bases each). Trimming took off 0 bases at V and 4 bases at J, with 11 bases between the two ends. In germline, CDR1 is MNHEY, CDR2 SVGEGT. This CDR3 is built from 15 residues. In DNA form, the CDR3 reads TGTGCCAGCAGTTACTCGAGGGGTTCGGCAGATACGCAGTATTTT. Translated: CASSYSRGSADTQYF.

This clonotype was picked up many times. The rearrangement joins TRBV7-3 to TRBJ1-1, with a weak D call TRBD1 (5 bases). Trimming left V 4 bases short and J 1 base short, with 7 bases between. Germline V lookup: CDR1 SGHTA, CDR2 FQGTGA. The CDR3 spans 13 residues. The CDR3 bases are TGTGCCAGCAGCTCGACAGAGAACACTGAAGCTTTCTTT. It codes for CASSSTENTEAFF.

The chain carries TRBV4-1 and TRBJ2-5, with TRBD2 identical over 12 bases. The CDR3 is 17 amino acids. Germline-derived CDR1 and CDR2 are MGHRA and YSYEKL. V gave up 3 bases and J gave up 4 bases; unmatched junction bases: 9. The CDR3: CASSQPGGLAGGETQYF. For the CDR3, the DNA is TGCGCCAGCAGCCAGCCGGGGGGACTAGCGGGCGGAGAGACCCAGTACTTC.

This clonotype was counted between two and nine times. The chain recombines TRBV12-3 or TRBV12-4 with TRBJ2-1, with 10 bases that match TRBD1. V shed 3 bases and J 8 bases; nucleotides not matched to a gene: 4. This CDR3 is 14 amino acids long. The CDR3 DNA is TGTGCCAGCAGTTTGGGACAGGGGCCGGATGAGCAGTTCTTC. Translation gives CASSLGQGPDEQFF.

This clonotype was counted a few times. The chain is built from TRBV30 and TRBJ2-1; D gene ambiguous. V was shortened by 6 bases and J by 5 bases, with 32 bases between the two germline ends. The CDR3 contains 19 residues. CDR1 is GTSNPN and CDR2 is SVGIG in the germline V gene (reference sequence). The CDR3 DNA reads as TGTGCCTGTCAAAAATCGCGGACCTTCTCGACCATTGGAAACAATGAGCAGTTCTTC. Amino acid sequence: CACQKSRTFSTIGNNEQFF.

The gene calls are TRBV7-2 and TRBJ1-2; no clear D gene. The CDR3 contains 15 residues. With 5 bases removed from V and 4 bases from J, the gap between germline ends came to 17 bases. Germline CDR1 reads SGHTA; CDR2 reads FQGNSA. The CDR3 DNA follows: TGTGCCAGCAGCCCAACTTGGACGGAGACCTATGGCTACACCTTC. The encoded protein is CASSPTWTETYGYTF.